The rows below give T cell receptor beta chains drawn from one sample of a study of blood T cell repertoires in COVID-19. Sequencing was performed with immunoSEQ multiplex PCR; in TCRdb, only in-frame clones are kept and a portion is missing. The sample lists 130,000 or so clones; roughly four fifths were seen once. Sequencing was performed on peripheral blood. The receptor source for this set is a woman aged 60-75 years with acute or convalescent COVID-19. The CDR3 runs from the conserved cysteine through the conserved F or W. Each record gives: CDR3 length, J gene, clone size, D gene, V gene, CDR3 DNA, CDR3 protein. D genes are given only for firm matches. Clone size is shown for a subset of rows, as once, few, many or a class of expanded clone.

length: 15; J: TRBJ2-7; size: NA; D: NA; V: TRBV27; DNA: TGTGCCAGCAGTGACACAGGGCGTCCCTCCTACGAGCAGTACTTC; CDR3: CASSDTGRPSYEQYF
length: 13; J: TRBJ1-1; size: NA; D: TRBD1; V: TRBV13; DNA: TGTGCCAGCAGCCAAGGACAGGGAGGAAAAGCTTTCTTT; CDR3: CASSQGQGGKAFF
length: 12; J: TRBJ1-2; size: NA; D: NA; V: TRBV4-1; DNA: TGCGCCAGCAGCCAACAGGGCTATGGCTACACCTTC; CDR3: CASSQQGYGYTF
length: 16; J: TRBJ1-2; size: NA; D: NA; V: TRBV7-9; DNA: TGTGCCAGCAGCTTAGCTAGGAGTACATTAAACTATGGCTACACCTTC; CDR3: CASSLARSTLNYGYTF
length: 15; J: TRBJ2-3; size: few; D: NA; V: TRBV5-1; DNA: TGCGCCAGCAGCCCGGGTGGTTCTGGCACAGATACGCAGTATTTT; CDR3: CASSPGGSGTDTQYF
length: 15; J: TRBJ1-3; size: NA; D: TRBD1; V: TRBV25-1; DNA: TGTGCCAGCCGTCCAGACAGGGGCTCTGGAAACACCATATATTTT; CDR3: CASRPDRGSGNTIYF
length: 14; J: TRBJ1-2; size: NA; D: TRBD1; V: TRBV19; DNA: TGTGCCAGCACCTTGGACAGGGCGAACTATGGCTACACCTTC; CDR3: CASTLDRANYGYTF
length: 14; J: TRBJ1-2; size: NA; D: NA; V: TRBV24-1; DNA: TGTGCCACCAGTCTCAACAGGGAGGGGTATGGCTACACCTTC; CDR3: CATSLNREGYGYTF
length: 16; J: TRBJ2-2; size: NA; D: TRBD1; V: TRBV19; DNA: TGTGCCAGTAGGAAGGGGACAGGGGACGACACCGGGGAGCTGTTTTTT; CDR3: CASRKGTGDDTGELFF
length: 13; J: TRBJ1-2; size: NA; D: TRBD1; V: TRBV2; DNA: TGTGCCAGCATGACGGACAGGGGCGATGGCTACACCTTC; CDR3: CASMTDRGDGYTF
length: 13; J: TRBJ1-5; size: NA; D: NA; V: TRBV2; DNA: TGTGCCAGCAGCATCTCCCTAGGTCAGCCCCAGCATTTT; CDR3: CASSISLGQPQHF
length: 14; J: TRBJ2-5; size: NA; D: TRBD1; V: TRBV5-8; DNA: TGTGCCAGCACCCGACAGGGGGCATGGGAGACCCAGTACTTC; CDR3: CASTRQGAWETQYF
length: 15; J: TRBJ1-5; size: NA; D: NA; V: TRBV6-5; DNA: TGTGCCAGCACTTTAATCGTGCAGGCCAATCAGCCCCAGCATTTT; CDR3: CASTLIVQANQPQHF
length: 13; J: TRBJ2-6; size: NA; D: NA; V: TRBV6-5; DNA: TGTGCCAGCAGGTATTCTGGGGCCAACGTCCTGACTTTC; CDR3: CASRYSGANVLTF
length: 13; J: TRBJ1-1; size: NA; D: NA; V: TRBV9; DNA: TGTGCCAGCAGCGTAGGTCCGGGGGGTGAAGCTTTCTTT; CDR3: CASSVGPGGEAFF
length: 15; J: TRBJ2-1; size: NA; D: TRBD1; V: TRBV25-1; DNA: TGTGCCAGCAGTGAATGGGGGGACAGGGGCAATGAGCAGTTCTTC; CDR3: CASSEWGDRGNEQFF
length: 15; J: TRBJ1-1; size: NA; D: TRBD1; V: TRBV9; DNA: TGTGCCAGCAGCTTCCTGCCGACAGGGCTGACTGAAGCTTTCTTT; CDR3: CASSFLPTGLTEAFF
length: 13; J: TRBJ2-2; size: NA; D: NA; V: TRBV5-4; DNA: TGTGCCAGCAGCCTGCAGGGGACCGGGGAGCTGTTTTTT; CDR3: CASSLQGTGELFF
length: 13; J: TRBJ1-1; size: NA; D: TRBD1; V: TRBV5-1; DNA: TGCGCCAGCAGCTTTAGGGGGCGCGATGAAGCTTTCTTT; CDR3: CASSFRGRDEAFF
length: 16; J: TRBJ2-3; size: NA; D: NA; V: TRBV15; DNA: TGTGCCACCAGCAGAGATGCAGGCCCCGGCACAGATACGCAGTATTTT; CDR3: CATSRDAGPGTDTQYF
length: 13; J: TRBJ2-3; size: NA; D: TRBD2; V: TRBV18; DNA: TGTGCCAGCTCACTAGGGAGGGAAGATACGCAGTATTTT; CDR3: CASSLGREDTQYF
length: 14; J: TRBJ1-5; size: NA; D: TRBD1; V: TRBV19; DNA: TGTGCCAGCCGAGAGACAGGGGGGAATCAGCCCCAGCATTTT; CDR3: CASRETGGNQPQHF
length: 14; J: TRBJ1-1; size: NA; D: TRBD1; V: TRBV7-9; DNA: TGTGCCAGCAGCCGGGGACAGGGGAACACTGAAGCTTTCTTT; CDR3: CASSRGQGNTEAFF
length: 11; J: TRBJ1-1; size: NA; D: NA; V: TRBV10-2; DNA: TGCGCCAGCCGAGGAGGGTCGACAGCTTTCTTT; CDR3: CASRGGSTAFF
length: 13; J: TRBJ2-3; size: NA; D: NA; V: TRBV9; DNA: TGTGCCAGCACCTCGGGATTCACAGATACGCAGTATTTT; CDR3: CASTSGFTDTQYF
length: 18; J: TRBJ2-3; size: NA; D: TRBD2; V: TRBV20-1; DNA: TGCAGTGCTAGTATTTCGCCTAGCGGGGGCCGGGGCACAGATACGCAGTATTTT; CDR3: CSASISPSGGRGTDTQYF
length: 16; J: TRBJ2-7; size: NA; D: NA; V: TRBV10-3; DNA: TGTGCCATCAGTGAGTCGCTGTTAGGGTTAGGGGTCGAGCAGTACTTC; CDR3: CAISESLLGLGVEQYF
length: 15; J: TRBJ2-1; size: NA; D: TRBD2; V: TRBV7-7; DNA: TGTGCCAGCAGCCCCGGGACTAGTGTATACAATGAGCAGTTCTTC; CDR3: CASSPGTSVYNEQFF
length: 16; J: TRBJ1-2; size: NA; D: NA; V: TRBV5-6; DNA: TGTGCCAGCAGCTTGGTAGGGGCCGAGCCAGGCTATGGCTACACCTTC; CDR3: CASSLVGAEPGYGYTF
length: 16; J: TRBJ2-3; size: NA; D: TRBD2; V: TRBV5-6; DNA: TGTGCCAGCAGCAACGGACTAGCGGGGGCGAGAGATACGCAGTATTTT; CDR3: CASSNGLAGARDTQYF
length: 14; J: TRBJ1-4; size: NA; D: TRBD1; V: TRBV5-1; DNA: TGCGCCAGCAGCTTGCGACAGGGGGGTGAAAAACTGTTTTTT; CDR3: CASSLRQGGEKLFF
length: 13; J: TRBJ2-3; size: NA; D: NA; V: TRBV5-1; DNA: TGCGCCAGCAGCTCCGGGGACACAGATACGCAGTATTTT; CDR3: CASSSGDTDTQYF
length: 15; J: TRBJ2-3; size: NA; D: NA; V: TRBV2; DNA: TGTGCCAGCAGTGAAGCGGGGGGGGCCATGGATACGCAGTATTTT; CDR3: CASSEAGGAMDTQYF
length: 13; J: TRBJ1-1; size: NA; D: TRBD1; V: TRBV10-3; DNA: TGTGCCATCCGAGGGACAGAGAACACTGAAGCTTTCTTT; CDR3: CAIRGTENTEAFF
length: 13; J: TRBJ2-1; size: NA; D: TRBD1; V: TRBV7-8; DNA: TGTGCCAGCAGCTTGGGACAGGGGATTCAGCAGTTCTTC; CDR3: CASSLGQGIQQFF
length: 10; J: TRBJ1-1; size: NA; D: NA; V: TRBV7-9; DNA: TGTGCCAGCAGCTACATGGAAGCTTTCTTT; CDR3: CASSYMEAFF
length: 13; J: TRBJ1-5; size: once; D: NA; V: TRBV19; DNA: TGTTCCTCCTCTAAGGGGTTGGGGCAGCCCCAGCATTTT; CDR3: CSSSKGLGQPQHF
length: 13; J: TRBJ1-1; size: NA; D: NA; V: TRBV5-1; DNA: TGCGCCAGCAGCTTGAGGGGGAACACTGAAGCTTTCTTT; CDR3: CASSLRGNTEAFF
length: 14; J: TRBJ2-6; size: medium-sized; D: TRBD1; V: TRBV5-1; DNA: TGCGCCAGTAACAGGGGGCTTGGGGCCAACGTCCTGACTTTC; CDR3: CASNRGLGANVLTF
length: 18; J: TRBJ1-6; size: NA; D: TRBD1; V: TRBV11-2; DNA: TGTGCCAGCAGCCGAACGTCCGGGACAGGGAACTATAATTCACCCCTCCACTTT; CDR3: CASSRTSGTGNYNSPLHF
length: 15; J: TRBJ1-1; size: NA; D: TRBD1; V: TRBV4-2; DNA: TGTGCCAGCAGCCAAGAGGGACAGGGGGAGCCTGAAGCTTTCTTT; CDR3: CASSQEGQGEPEAFF
length: 14; J: TRBJ1-6; size: NA; D: NA; V: TRBV29-1; DNA: TGCAGCGTTGCTGAGAGGGTGGGGAGCTCACCCCTCCACTTT; CDR3: CSVAERVGSSPLHF
length: 14; J: TRBJ1-4; size: NA; D: NA; V: TRBV19; DNA: TGTGCCACCAAAATGGGAGGAACTAATGAAAAACTGTTTTTT; CDR3: CATKMGGTNEKLFF
length: 16; J: TRBJ1-1; size: NA; D: TRBD1; V: TRBV6-6; DNA: TGTGCCAGCAGTTATATAACAGGGGCTTCTAACACTGAAGCTTTCTTT; CDR3: CASSYITGASNTEAFF
length: 14; J: TRBJ2-5; size: NA; D: NA; V: TRBV5-8; DNA: TGTGCCAGCAGCCCGACACTGCTCCAAGAGACCCAGTACTTC; CDR3: CASSPTLLQETQYF
length: 14; J: TRBJ1-1; size: few; D: TRBD1; V: TRBV5-1; DNA: TGCGCCAGCAGCACTAGGACAGGGGGCACTGAAGCTTTCTTT; CDR3: CASSTRTGGTEAFF
length: 12; J: TRBJ2-3; size: NA; D: NA; V: TRBV5-8; DNA: TGTGCCAGCAGCTTAAGTAGGGGAACGCAGTATTTT; CDR3: CASSLSRGTQYF
length: 15; J: TRBJ1-6; size: NA; D: TRBD1; V: TRBV27; DNA: TGTGCCAGCAGTCTGCGACAGGGTCGCGGATCACCCCTCCACTTT; CDR3: CASSLRQGRGSPLHF
length: 15; J: TRBJ1-6; size: NA; D: NA; V: TRBV6-6; DNA: TGTGCCAGCAGTTACGCGGGACGGCCGAATTCACCCCTCCACTTT; CDR3: CASSYAGRPNSPLHF
length: 12; J: TRBJ1-5; size: NA; D: NA; V: TRBV30; DNA: TGTGCCTGGGACAGTTTTAATCAGCCCCAGCATTTT; CDR3: CAWDSFNQPQHF
length: 17; J: TRBJ2-5; size: NA; D: NA; V: TRBV5-6; DNA: TGTGCCAGCGCGGTTCGGCAGGCGGGGGCTCTCCAAGAGACCCAGTACTTC; CDR3: CASAVRQAGALQETQYF
length: 14; J: TRBJ2-5; size: NA; D: TRBD2; V: TRBV6-5; DNA: TGTGCCAGCAGCCTCCAGGGAGGGATTAAGACCCAGTACTTC; CDR3: CASSLQGGIKTQYF
length: 13; J: TRBJ1-1; size: NA; D: TRBD1; V: TRBV30; DNA: TGTGCCAGGAGCAGGGGGTGGGACACTGAAGCTTTCTTT; CDR3: CARSRGWDTEAFF
length: 16; J: TRBJ2-1; size: NA; D: TRBD2; V: TRBV18; DNA: TGTGCCAGCTCACCGGGTGGAGTAGCGGGGGGCAATGAGCAGTTCTTC; CDR3: CASSPGGVAGGNEQFF
length: 16; J: TRBJ2-2; size: NA; D: TRBD1; V: TRBV7-9; DNA: TGTGCCAGCAGCCCCTGGGACAGGGGGAACACCGGGGAGCTGTTTTTT; CDR3: CASSPWDRGNTGELFF